Shown below are 27 T cell receptor beta chains from a single sample sequenced in a study of blood T cell repertoires in COVID-19. Sequenced by immunoSEQ multiplex PCR; TCRdb stores in-frame clones only, minus some. The table records approximately 210,000 clones, more than 70% of them present only once. Input material: PBMCs or T cells enriched from blood (not recorded which). These receptor sequences come from a man aged 25 to 40 with acute COVID-19.

This chain connects TRBV20-1 to TRBJ1-2; D uncertain. Germline V gene sequence: CDR1 DFQATT, CDR2 SNEGSKA (reference sequence). The CDR3 has 11 residues. Trimming shortened V by 5 bases and J by 3 bases, and 7 bases separated the two germline ends. The CDR3 protein is CSAGSDYGYTF. CDR3 in DNA: TGCAGTGCTGGAAGCGACTATGGCTACACCTTC.

The chain joins TRBV4-1 to TRBJ1-5; 8 nucleotides match TRBD1. Germline assignment: CDR1 MGHRA and CDR2 YSYEKL. The ends lost 2 bases at V and 6 bases at J; junction bases unmatched: 3. This CDR3 spans 14 amino acids. This chain's CDR3 is CASSQSTGVQPQHF. The CDR3, as DNA: TGCGCCAGCAGCCAATCGACAGGGGTTCAGCCCCAGCATTTT.

V is TRBV19 and J is TRBJ1-5, with TRBD1 identical over 8 bases. V lost 5 bases and J lost 7; bases outside the gene matches: 7. The CDR3 is made up of 14 amino acids. Per the germline V gene, CDR1 is LNHDA and CDR2 is SQIVND (reference sequence). The CDR3 nucleotides are TGTGCCAGTAGTCCGGACAGGGAGGACCAGCCCCAGCATTTT. This gives the protein CASSPDREDQPQHF.

This chain joins TRBV29-1 and TRBJ1-2; no clear D gene. CDR3 length: 13 amino acids. Germline V gives CDR1 SQVTM, CDR2 ANQGSEA. Trimming cost V 0 bases and J 1 base, with 6 bases left between them. In DNA, the CDR3 is TGCAGCGTTGAAGATGGGAGTAACTATGGCTACACCTTC. This codes for CSVEDGSNYGYTF.

The chain has TRBV5-1 and TRBJ1-4, with 7 positions matching TRBD1. V was pared by 4 bases and J by 3 bases, with 6 bases of the junction left unmatched. Per germline, CDR1 SGHRS and CDR2 YFSETQ. This CDR3 comprises 15 residues. Written as DNA, the CDR3 is TGCGCCAGCAGCACCACAGGGGAGCCTAATGAAAAACTGTTTTTT. Protein: CASSTTGEPNEKLFF. The full variable domain, its missing parts supplied by reference TRBV5-1 and TRBJ1-4, is KAGVTQTPRYLIKTRGQQVTLSCSPISGHRSVSWYQQTPGQGLQFLFEYFSETQRNKGNFPGRFSGRQFSNSRSEMNVSTLELGDSALYLCASSTTGEPNEKLFFGSGTQLSVL.

The chain combines TRBV20-1 with TRBJ1-2; D not certain. V lost 0 bases and J lost 13, with 12 bases in between. The CDR3 consists of 11 residues. The germline V gene has CDR1 DFQATT and CDR2 SNEGSKA (reference sequence). The CDR3 loop is CSAREVGGLTF. CDR3 DNA: TGCAGTGCTAGAGAAGTTGGCGGGCTCACCTTC.

The chain uses TRBV7-9 and TRBJ2-7, with a tentative D call TRBD1 (5 bases). The germline gives CDR1 SEHNR, CDR2 FQNEAQ (reference sequence). The CDR3 runs to 12 residues. Trimming removed 4 bases from V and 3 bases from J, with 7 bases in between. The CDR3 spells CASSSGYYEQYF. The CDR3 DNA sequence: TGTGCCAGCAGCTCAGGGTACTACGAGCAGTACTTC.

The chain combines TRBV4-2 with TRBJ2-3; 8 bases align to TRBD2. Trimming cost V 0 bases and J 2 bases; bases outside gene matches: 10. The germline V gene encodes CDR1 LGHNA and CDR2 YNFKEQ. CDR3 size: 18 residues. The CDR3 DNA reads TGTGCCAGCAGCCAAGAACCCAGCGGGGGAGGCTTCACAGATACGCAGTATTTT. Translated: CASSQEPSGGGFTDTQYF.

V and J are TRBV6-1 and TRBJ2-1; 12 bases match TRBD2. The V and J ends lost 3 bases and 2 bases, in that order; junction bases with no gene match: 2. The germline V gene has CDR1 MNHNS and CDR2 SASEGT. This CDR3 contains 16 residues. The CDR3 sequence: CASSELAGGPYNEQFF. As DNA, the CDR3 is TGTGCCAGCAGTGAGCTAGCGGGGGGGCCCTACAATGAGCAGTTCTTC.

The chain carries TRBV19 and TRBJ2-7; D perhaps matches TRBD1 (6 bases). This CDR3 comprises 15 residues. The ends were cut back, 3 bases at V and 5 bases at J, with 17 bases in the middle. Germline CDR1 is LNHDA and CDR2 is SQIVND (reference sequence). The CDR3: CASSMGAAQRDEQYF. The CDR3 region has the DNA TGTGCCAGTAGTATGGGGGCAGCCCAGAGGGACGAGCAGTACTTC. The whole variable domain, filled in from reference TRBV19 and TRBJ2-7, reads DGGITQSPKYLFRKEGQNVTLSCEQNLNHDAMYWYRQDPGQGLRLIYYSQIVNDFQKGDIAEGYSVSREKKESFPLTVTSAQKNPTAFYLCASSMGAAQRDEQYFGPGTRLTVT.

The chain is built from TRBV10-3 and TRBJ1-2, with 7 nucleotides matching TRBD1. Losses at the gene ends were 4 bases for V and 2 bases for J; bases not matched to a gene: 4. Germline CDR1 ENHRY, CDR2 SYGVKD. The CDR3 length is 14 residues. The CDR3 region has the DNA TGTGCCATCAGTGGGACAGGCGTCAACTATGGCTACACCTTC. It encodes CAISGTGVNYGYTF.

The chain carries TRBV13 and TRBJ1-1; perhaps TRBD1 as D (6 bases). The CDR3 is made up of 15 amino acids. V gave up 2 bases and J gave up 1 base, with 11 bases separating them. Looked up from germline, CDR1 is PRHDT and CDR2 is FYEKMQ (reference sequence). In nucleotides, the CDR3 is TGTGCCAGCAGCTTATCTCAGGGGAAGAACACTGAAGCTTTCTTT. Protein: CASSLSQGKNTEAFF.

Points on this clone: This CDR3 is also generated by other DNA sequences in the sample. The chain employs TRBV3-1 (or the pseudogene TRBV3-2) and TRBJ1-5; D might be TRBD1 (5 bases). The CDR3 totals 14 residues. Per germline, CDR1 LGHDT and CDR2 YNNKEL (reference sequence). The V gene lost 0 bases and the J gene lost 4 bases, with 7 bases spanning the gap. CDR3 sequence reads: CASSQDRGNQPQHF. CDR3 bases: TGTGCCAGCAGCCAAGATCGGGGGAATCAGCCCCAGCATTTT.

This clone was seen a handful of times. The chain links TRBV5-6 to TRBJ2-1, with D possibly being TRBD2 (6 bases). V lost 3 bases and J lost 9, with 16 bases in between. The V gene's germline CDR1 is SGHDT and CDR2 YYEEEE. This CDR3 spans 14 amino acids. CDR3 region: CASSWTTTSGEQFF. The CDR3 DNA sequence: TGTGCCAGCAGCTGGACTACTACGTCTGGTGAGCAGTTCTTC. Full variable domain (rest looked up from reference TRBV5-6 and TRBJ2-1): DAGVTQSPTHLIKTRGQQVTLRCSPKSGHDTVSWYQQALGQGPQFIFQYYEEEERQRGNFPDRFSGHQFPNYSSELNVNALLLGDSALYLCASSWTTTSGEQFFGPGTRLTVL.

The sample holds one count of this clone. The rearrangement uses TRBV7-6 and TRBJ2-2, with 10 bases identical to TRBD2. The CDR3 runs 17 residues. Germline CDR1 SGHVS, CDR2 FNYEAQ. With V trimmed by 1 base and J by 5 bases, 7 bases remained unmatched. CDR3 sequence (DNA): TGTGCCAGCAGCTTAGGGATAGCGGGGGGAATGACCGGGGAGCTGTTTTTT. Translation: CASSLGIAGGMTGELFF.

V is TRBV6-6 and J is TRBJ2-1; 15 bases agree with TRBD2. CDR3 length: 14 amino acids. CDR1 is MNHNY, CDR2 SVGAGI, per germline (reference sequence). V gave up 6 bases and J gave up 13 bases; unmatched junction bases: 7. The CDR3 DNA is TGTGCCAGCAGACCAGGACTAGCGGGGGGGCCACAGTTCTTC. It specifies CASRPGLAGGPQFF.

The chain combines TRBV27 with TRBJ1-4; D is possibly TRBD1 (5 bases). Deletions cut 8 bases from V and 8 bases from J, with 18 bases between. Germline V gene sequence: CDR1 MNHEY, CDR2 SMNVEV (reference sequence). The CDR3 totals 14 residues. The CDR3 DNA follows: TGTGCCAGCCGTGGGGCGGTAAGAGGAGAAAAACTGTTTTTT. It codes for CASRGAVRGEKLFF. Full variable domain (rest looked up from reference TRBV27 and TRBJ1-4): EAQVTQNPRYLITVTGKKLTVTCSQNMNHEYMSWYRQDPGLGLRQIYYSMNVEVTDKGDVPEGYKVSRKEKRNFPLILESPSPNQTSLYFCASRGAVRGEKLFFGSGTQLSVL.

This clone was counted between two and nine times. The V call is TRBV28, the J call TRBJ1-2; D may be TRBD1 (5 bases). Trimming took off 6 bases at V and 2 bases at J, with 10 bases between the two ends. The CDR3 has 13 residues. Germline values: CDR1 MDHEN, CDR2 SYDVKM. CDR3 residues: CASRTGGNYGYTF. CDR3 DNA: TGTGCCAGCAGAACCGGGGGAAACTATGGCTACACCTTC.

This clone was counted only a few times. The chain uses TRBV5-1 and TRBJ2-2, with D unresolved. The length of the CDR3 is 14 residues. Germline V lookup: CDR1 SGHRS, CDR2 YFSETQ. The V end lost 2 bases, the J end lost 5 bases, and 10 bases lay between the germline ends. CDR3 sequence (DNA): TGCGCCAGCAGCTTTGGTTGGGCTACCGGGGAGCTGTTTTTT. Translation: CASSFGWATGELFF.

The chain links TRBV18 to TRBJ2-7; 9 bases are shared with TRBD2. The V segment lost 2 bases and the J segment 3 bases; nucleotides outside the gene matches: 5. Germline V gives CDR1 KGHSH, CDR2 LQKENI. The CDR3 sequence is 15 residues long. The CDR3 protein is CASSPRRGGSYEQYF. CDR3 DNA sequence: TGTGCCAGCTCACCAAGGCGGGGGGGGAGCTACGAGCAGTACTTC.

The rearrangement uses TRBV13 and TRBJ2-3, with D possibly being TRBD2 (5 bases). Trimming shortened V by 3 bases and J by 1 base, and 14 bases separated the two germline ends. The germline gives CDR1 PRHDT, CDR2 FYEKMQ (reference sequence). This CDR3 has 16 amino acids. As DNA, the CDR3 is TGTGCCAGCAGCTTGATGACGGGGTCTCGCACAGATACGCAGTATTTT. It is translated as CASSLMTGSRTDTQYF.

The chain has TRBV6-5 and TRBJ2-2; D is possibly TRBD2 (6 bases). CDR1 is MNHEY and CDR2 is SVGAGI in the germline V gene. Trimming cost V 1 base and J 8 bases, with 8 bases left between them. The CDR3 loop spans 13 amino acids. CDR3 DNA: TGTGCCAGCAGTTACTTCCGGGGGGGGGAGCTGTTTTTT. It codes for CASSYFRGGELFF.

This clone showed up just once. The CDR3 DNA reads as TGTGCCAGCAGCTGGGACAGGGCATACGAGCAGTACTTC. Protein: CASSWDRAYEQYF. V gene TRBV7-3 combines with J gene TRBJ2-7; 9 nucleotides line up with TRBD1. V dropped 4 bases and J dropped 4; count of bases not matched to a gene: 2. CDR3 size: 13 residues. Germline CDR1 reads SGHTA; CDR2 reads FQGTGA. Complete variable domain (other parts from reference TRBV7-3 and TRBJ2-7): GAGVSQTPSNKVTEKGKYVELRCDPISGHTALYWYRQSLGQGPEFLIYFQGTGAADDSGLPNDRFFAVRPEGSVSTLKIQRTERGDSAVYLCASSWDRAYEQYFGPGTRLTVT.

The chain is built from TRBV29-1 and TRBJ1-2; D is uncertain. This CDR3 comprises 13 residues. V lost 6 bases to trimming and J lost 0 bases, with 11 bases between them. The germline V gene encodes CDR1 SQVTM and CDR2 ANQGSEA. The CDR3 nucleotides read TGCAGCGTCGTTCCGATAGCTAACTATGGCTACACCTTC. Amino acid sequence: CSVVPIANYGYTF.

In this sample, this clone turned up once. The CDR3 nucleotides are TGTGCCAGCAGCGCATTTACAGGGAACACTGAAGCTTTCTTT. Protein sequence: CASSAFTGNTEAFF. The chain links TRBV3-1 (or the pseudogene TRBV3-2) to TRBJ1-1; perhaps TRBD1 as D (5 bases). Between the trimmed V and J ends, which lost 5 bases and 1 base, there was a span of 11 bases. Germline loops: CDR1 LGHDT, CDR2 YNNKEL (reference sequence). This CDR3 is built from 14 residues.

The genes are TRBV28 and TRBJ1-5, with a weak D call TRBD1 (6 bases). Deletions cut 1 base from V and 1 base from J, with 11 bases between. The CDR3 consists of 16 residues. Germline V gene lookup returns CDR1 MDHEN and CDR2 SYDVKM. As DNA, the CDR3 is TGTGCCAGCAGTTTATCTGCAGGGGCAAGCAATCAGCCCCAGCATTTT. It is translated as CASSLSAGASNQPQHF.

The chain combines TRBV5-3 with TRBJ1-2; D unresolved. TRBV5-3 is treated as an ORF (open reading frame) with a function not yet certain. Trimming cost V 4 bases and J 4 bases, with 20 bases left between them. This CDR3 spans 16 amino acids. The CDR3 coding sequence is TGTGCCAGAAGCCCGGAATTGAGGGAGGGATCCTATGGCTACACCTTC. Its translation: CARSPELREGSYGYTF.